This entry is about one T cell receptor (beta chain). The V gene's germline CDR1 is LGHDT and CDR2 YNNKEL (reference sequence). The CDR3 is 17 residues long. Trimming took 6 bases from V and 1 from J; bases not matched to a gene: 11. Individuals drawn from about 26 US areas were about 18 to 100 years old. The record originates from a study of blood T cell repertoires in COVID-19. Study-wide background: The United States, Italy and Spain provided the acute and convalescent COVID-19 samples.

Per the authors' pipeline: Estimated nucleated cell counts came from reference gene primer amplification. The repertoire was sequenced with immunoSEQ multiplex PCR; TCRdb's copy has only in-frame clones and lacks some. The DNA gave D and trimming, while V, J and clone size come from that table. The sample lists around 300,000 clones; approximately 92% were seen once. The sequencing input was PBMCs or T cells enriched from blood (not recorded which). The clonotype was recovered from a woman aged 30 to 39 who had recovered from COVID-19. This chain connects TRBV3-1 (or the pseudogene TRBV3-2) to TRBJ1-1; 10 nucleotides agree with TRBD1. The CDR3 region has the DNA TGTGCCAGCAGACAGGGGACAGGGGTGATTCGGAACACTGAAGCTTTCTTT. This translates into CASRQGTGVIRNTEAFF.